This TCR beta chain is from a study of blood T cell repertoires in COVID-19 (dated by TCRdb to the early 2020s). With regard to the full study: The collaborator samples originated in the United States, Italy and Spain and spanned the acute and convalescent phases of COVID-19. The material from the prospective study consisted of cDNA or gDNA derived from T cells, B-cell-depleted T cells, or PBMCs. The dataset comprised deeply sampled blood TCRbeta repertoires from subjects exposed to, actively infected with, or recovered from COVID-19. The repertoires were released in a freely available public database meant as a resource for research on the immune response to SARS-CoV-2. Samples were obtained from the ongoing ImmuneRACE study (first 160 participants) and from some 1,300 subjects provided by 6 global collaborators. A de-identified subject ID, COVID-19 status, age in years and sex were almost always included in the sample metadata. Where available, HLA class I and class II types were taken from metadata supplied by the sample provider and were not determined by assay-based typing.

To note about this clone: No antigen is known for it. Base-call qualities are not available, and no considerably larger clone is one nucleotide away.

TCRbeta CDR3 regions were amplified from genomic DNA by means of the immunoSEQ Assay, a bias-controlled multiplex PCR. As for the original processing: The number of nucleated cells in each sample was estimated from the amplification of reference gene primers within the assay. To quantify the absolute abundance of each unique TCRbeta CDR3 rearrangement, sequence reads were collapsed and filtered. For each sample, productive Simpson clonality was calculated by taking the square root of Simpson's diversity index across productive rearrangements. TCRdb stores this immuneACCESS table with in-frame sequences only. Part of the clones is absent; in the studies checked, under half of the shortfall reflects unresolved V genes, and no reason is known for the rest. Clone size and the V and J calls come from that table; the DNA yielded D and trimming. The sample contains some 150,000 clones, approximately 83% of them found a single time. Around 10% of the sample comes from the top ten.

Points the paper makes about the study in general: The amount of clinical and demographic metadata varied by source and participant and was provided uncurated.

CDR1 is given as LGHDT and CDR2 as YNNKEL, both from the germline V gene (reference sequence). V and J are trimmed by 3 bases and 4 bases, and the gene matches miss 5 bases of the junction. Its CDR3 holds 14 amino acids, cysteine through phenylalanine. Only CDR3 DNA is held: 42 bases, read in frame from base 1. One collaborating source in Seattle enrolled patients during active infection and followed them longitudinally through the course of disease. The collaborating institutions used their own protocols to collect whole blood in K2EDTA tubes. For TCRbeta analysis, collaborators shipped samples in one of three forms: frozen whole blood, isolated PBMCs, or DNA extracted from either of those sample types.

The sequence joins TRBV3-1 (or the pseudogene TRBV3-2) to TRBJ1-1; the central 7 bases match TRBD1. Input material: peripheral blood. This receptor was obtained from a woman aged 55-75 years with COVID-19, enrolled during active disease. The bases are TGTGCCAGCAGCCAGAAGCCAGGGGGCACTGAAGCTTTCTTT. Translated, it gives CASSQKPGGTEAFF.